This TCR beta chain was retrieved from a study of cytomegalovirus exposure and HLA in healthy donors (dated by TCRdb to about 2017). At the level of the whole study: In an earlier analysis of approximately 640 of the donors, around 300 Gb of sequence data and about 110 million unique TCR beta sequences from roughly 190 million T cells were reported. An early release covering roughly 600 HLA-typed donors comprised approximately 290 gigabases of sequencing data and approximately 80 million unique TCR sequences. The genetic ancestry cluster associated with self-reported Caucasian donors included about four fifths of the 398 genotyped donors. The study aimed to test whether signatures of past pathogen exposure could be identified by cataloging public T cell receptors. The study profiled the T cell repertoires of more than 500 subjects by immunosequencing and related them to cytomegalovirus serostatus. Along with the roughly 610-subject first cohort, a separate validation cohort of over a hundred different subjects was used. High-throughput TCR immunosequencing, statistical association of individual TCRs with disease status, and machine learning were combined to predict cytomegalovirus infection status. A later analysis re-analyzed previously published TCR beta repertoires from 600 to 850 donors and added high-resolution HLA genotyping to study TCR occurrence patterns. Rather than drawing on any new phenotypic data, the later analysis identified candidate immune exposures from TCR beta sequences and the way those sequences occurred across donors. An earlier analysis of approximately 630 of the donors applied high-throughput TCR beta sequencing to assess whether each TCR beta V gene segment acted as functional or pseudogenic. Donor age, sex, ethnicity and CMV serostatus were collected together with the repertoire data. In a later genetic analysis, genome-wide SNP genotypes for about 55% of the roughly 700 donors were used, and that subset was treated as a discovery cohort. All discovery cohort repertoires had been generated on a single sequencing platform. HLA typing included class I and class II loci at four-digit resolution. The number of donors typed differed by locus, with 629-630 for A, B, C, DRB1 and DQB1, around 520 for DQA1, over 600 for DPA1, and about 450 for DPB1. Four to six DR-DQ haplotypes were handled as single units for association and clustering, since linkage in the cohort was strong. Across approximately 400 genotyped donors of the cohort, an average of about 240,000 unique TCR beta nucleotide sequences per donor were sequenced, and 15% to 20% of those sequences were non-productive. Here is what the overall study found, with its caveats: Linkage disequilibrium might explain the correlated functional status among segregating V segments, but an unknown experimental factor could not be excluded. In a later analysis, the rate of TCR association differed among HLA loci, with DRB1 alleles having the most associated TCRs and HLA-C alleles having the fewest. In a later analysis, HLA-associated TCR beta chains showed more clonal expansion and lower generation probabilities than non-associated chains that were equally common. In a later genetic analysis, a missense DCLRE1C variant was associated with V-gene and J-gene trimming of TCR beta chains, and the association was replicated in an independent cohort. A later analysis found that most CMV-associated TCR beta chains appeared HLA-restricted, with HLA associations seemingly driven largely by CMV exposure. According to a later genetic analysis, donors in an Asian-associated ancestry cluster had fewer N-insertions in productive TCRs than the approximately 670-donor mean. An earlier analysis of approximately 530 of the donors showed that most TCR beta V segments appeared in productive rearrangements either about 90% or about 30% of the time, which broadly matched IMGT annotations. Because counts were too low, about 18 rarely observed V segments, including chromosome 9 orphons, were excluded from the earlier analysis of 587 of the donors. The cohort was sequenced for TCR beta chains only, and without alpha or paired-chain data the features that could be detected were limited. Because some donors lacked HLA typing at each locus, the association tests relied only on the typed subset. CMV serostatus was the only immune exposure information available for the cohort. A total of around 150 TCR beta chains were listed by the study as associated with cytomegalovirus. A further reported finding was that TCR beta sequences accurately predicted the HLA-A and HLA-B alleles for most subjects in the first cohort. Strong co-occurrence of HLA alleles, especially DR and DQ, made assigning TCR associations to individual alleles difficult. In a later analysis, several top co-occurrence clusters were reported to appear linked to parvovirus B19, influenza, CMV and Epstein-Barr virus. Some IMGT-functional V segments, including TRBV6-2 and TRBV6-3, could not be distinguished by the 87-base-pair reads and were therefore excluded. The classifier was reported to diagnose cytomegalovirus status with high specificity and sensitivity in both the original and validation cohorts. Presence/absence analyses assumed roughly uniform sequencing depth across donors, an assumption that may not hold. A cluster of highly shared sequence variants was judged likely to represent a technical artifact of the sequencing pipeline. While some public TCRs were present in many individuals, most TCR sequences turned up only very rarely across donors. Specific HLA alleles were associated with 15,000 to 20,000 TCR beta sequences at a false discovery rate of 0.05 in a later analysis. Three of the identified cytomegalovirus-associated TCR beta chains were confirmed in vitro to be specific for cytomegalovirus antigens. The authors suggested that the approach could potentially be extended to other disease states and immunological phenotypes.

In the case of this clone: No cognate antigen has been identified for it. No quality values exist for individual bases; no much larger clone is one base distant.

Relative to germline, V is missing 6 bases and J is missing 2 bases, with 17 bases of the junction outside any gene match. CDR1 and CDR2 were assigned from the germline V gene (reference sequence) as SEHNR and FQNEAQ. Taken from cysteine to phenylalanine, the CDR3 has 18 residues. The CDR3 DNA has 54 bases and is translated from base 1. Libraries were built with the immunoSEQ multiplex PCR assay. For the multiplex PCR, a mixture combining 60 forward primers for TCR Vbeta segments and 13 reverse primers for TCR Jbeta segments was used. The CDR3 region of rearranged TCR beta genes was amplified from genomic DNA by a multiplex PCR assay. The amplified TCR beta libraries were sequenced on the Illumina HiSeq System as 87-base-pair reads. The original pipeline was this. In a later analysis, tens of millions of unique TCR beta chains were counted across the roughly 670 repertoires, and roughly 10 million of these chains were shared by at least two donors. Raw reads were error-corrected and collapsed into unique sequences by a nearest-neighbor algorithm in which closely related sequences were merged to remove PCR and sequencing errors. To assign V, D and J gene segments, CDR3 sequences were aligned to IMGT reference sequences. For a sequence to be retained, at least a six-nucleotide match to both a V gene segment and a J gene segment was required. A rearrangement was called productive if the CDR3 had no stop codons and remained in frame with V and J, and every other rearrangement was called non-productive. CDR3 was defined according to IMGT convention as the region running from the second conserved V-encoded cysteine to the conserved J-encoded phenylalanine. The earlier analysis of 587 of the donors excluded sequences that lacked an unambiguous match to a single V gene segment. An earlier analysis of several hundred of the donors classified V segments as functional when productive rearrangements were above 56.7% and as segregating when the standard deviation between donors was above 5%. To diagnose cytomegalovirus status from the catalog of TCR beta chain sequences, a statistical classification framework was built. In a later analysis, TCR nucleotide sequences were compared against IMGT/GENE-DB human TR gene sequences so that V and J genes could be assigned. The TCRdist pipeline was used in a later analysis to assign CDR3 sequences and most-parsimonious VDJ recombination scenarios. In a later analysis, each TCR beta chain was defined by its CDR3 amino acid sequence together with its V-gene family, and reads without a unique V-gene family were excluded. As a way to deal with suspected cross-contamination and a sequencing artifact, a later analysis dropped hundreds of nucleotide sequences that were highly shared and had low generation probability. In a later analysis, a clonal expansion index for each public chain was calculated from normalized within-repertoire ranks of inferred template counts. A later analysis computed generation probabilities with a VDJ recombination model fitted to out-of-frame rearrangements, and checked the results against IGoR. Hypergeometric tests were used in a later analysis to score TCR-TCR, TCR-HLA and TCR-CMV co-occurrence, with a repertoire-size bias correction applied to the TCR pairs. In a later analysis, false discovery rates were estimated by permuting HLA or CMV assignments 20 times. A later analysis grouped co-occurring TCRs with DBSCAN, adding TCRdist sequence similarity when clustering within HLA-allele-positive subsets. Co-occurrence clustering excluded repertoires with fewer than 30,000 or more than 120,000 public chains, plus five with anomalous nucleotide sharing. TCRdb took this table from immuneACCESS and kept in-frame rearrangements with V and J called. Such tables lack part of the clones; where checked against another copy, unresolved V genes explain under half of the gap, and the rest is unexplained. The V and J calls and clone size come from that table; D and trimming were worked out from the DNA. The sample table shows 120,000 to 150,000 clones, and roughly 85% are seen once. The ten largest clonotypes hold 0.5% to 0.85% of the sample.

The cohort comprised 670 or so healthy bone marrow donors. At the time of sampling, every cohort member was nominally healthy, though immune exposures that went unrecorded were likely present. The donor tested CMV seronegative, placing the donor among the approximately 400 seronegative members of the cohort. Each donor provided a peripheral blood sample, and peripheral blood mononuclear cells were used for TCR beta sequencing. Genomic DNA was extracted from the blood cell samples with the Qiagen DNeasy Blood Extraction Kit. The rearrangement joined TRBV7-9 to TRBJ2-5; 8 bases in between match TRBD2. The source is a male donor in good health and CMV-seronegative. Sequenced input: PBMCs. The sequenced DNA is TGTGCCAGCAGTCCGGCGGGGGGCAGCGGGGGTCTGCAAGAGACCCAGTACTTC. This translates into CASSPAGGSGGLQETQYF.